The present T cell receptor beta chain was sequenced within a study of regulatory T cells in long-lasting Graves disease. This clonotype was seen more than once but under ten times. Its antigen remains unknown. Regarding the study as a whole: TRBV28, TRBJ1-2 and TRBJ2-5 were favored in persistent disease.

Construction of TCR beta libraries relied on iRepertoire HTBI primers and on Arm-PCR targeting CDR3 regions. TCRdb reprocessed the multiplex PCR reads with MiXCR, giving one entry per CDR3 protein. The table has approximately 400,000 distinct CDR3 sequences, under 15% seen once. Deletions cut 0 bases from V and 3 bases from J, with 11 bases between. CDR1 is MNHEY and CDR2 is SVGAGI in the germline V gene. The CDR3 runs 16 residues. Stated time point: newly diagnosed GD, antithyroid drugs for less than 3 months. The TCR library was prepared using RNA isolated from PBMCs. Peripheral blood, roughly 10 milliliters of it, was drawn into EDTA tubes. The sample was also reused in another study, on T cells in Graves' hyperthyroidism and ophthalmopathy. From that second work: Over 18 months, lack of ophthalmopathy progression marked Graves' hyperthyroidism as stable. Hyperthyroidism was newly diagnosed in patients aged 18 to 65 (duration under 2 months).

The source is a young woman with Graves disease. The sequencing used peripheral blood mononuclear cells (PBMCs), collected at new diagnosis, from a patient treated with antithyroid drugs. The V and J genes are TRBV6-5 and TRBJ2-2; D may correspond to TRBD1 or TRBD2 (6 bases each). The CDR3 sequence is CASSYSWGADTGELFF. The CDR3 region has the DNA TGTGCCAGCAGTTACTCATGGGGGGCCGACACCGGGGAGCTGTTTTTT.